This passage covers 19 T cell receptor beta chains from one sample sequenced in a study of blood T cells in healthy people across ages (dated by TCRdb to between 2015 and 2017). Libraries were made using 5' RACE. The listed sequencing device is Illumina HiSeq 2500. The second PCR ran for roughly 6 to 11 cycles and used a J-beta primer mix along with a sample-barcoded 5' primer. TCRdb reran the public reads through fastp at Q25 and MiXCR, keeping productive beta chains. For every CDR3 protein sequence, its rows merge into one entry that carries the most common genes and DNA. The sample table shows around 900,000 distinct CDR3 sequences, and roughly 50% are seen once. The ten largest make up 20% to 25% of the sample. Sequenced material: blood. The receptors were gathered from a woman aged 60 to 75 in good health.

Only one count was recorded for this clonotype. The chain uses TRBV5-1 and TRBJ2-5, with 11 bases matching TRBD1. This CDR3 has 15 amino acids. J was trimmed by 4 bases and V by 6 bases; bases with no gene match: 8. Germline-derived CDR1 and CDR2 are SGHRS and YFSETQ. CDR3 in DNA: TGCGCCAGCAAAAGGACAGGGGGCAGAGGAGAGACCCAGTACTTC. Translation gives CASKRTGGRGETQYF.

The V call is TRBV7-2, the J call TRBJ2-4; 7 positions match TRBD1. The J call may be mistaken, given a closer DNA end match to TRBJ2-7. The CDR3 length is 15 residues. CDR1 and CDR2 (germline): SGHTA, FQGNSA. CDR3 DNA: TGTGCCAGCAGCTTAGGGGAGACAGGGCGCGACGAGCAGTACTTC. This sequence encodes CASSLGETGRDEQYF.

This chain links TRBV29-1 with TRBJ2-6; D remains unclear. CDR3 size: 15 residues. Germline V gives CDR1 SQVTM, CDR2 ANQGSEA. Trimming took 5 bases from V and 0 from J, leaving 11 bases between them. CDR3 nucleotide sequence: TGCAGCGTTCATCAGATTTTCTCTGGGGCCAACGTCCTGACTTTC. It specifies CSVHQIFSGANVLTF.

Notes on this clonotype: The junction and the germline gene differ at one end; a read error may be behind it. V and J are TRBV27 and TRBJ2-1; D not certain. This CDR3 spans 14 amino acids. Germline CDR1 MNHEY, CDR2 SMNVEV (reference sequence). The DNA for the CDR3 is TGTGCCAGCAGTGTATCTCGGACGGTGGGGGAGCAGTTCTTC. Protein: CASSVSRTVGEQFF.

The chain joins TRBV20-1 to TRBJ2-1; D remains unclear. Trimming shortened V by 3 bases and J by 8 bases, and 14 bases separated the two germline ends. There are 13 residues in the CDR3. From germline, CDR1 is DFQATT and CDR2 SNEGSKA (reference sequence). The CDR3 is CSARLGSDHEQFF. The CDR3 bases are TGCAGTGCTAGGTTAGGATCAGACCATGAGCAGTTCTTC.

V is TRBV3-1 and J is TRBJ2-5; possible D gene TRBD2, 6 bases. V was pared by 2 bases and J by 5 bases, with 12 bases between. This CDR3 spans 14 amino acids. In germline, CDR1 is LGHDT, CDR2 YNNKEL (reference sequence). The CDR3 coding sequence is TGTGCCAGCAGCCAACGGGGGAGTATGGAGACCCAGTACTTC. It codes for CASSQRGSMETQYF.

The CDR3 DNA reads TGTGCCAGCAGCTTTACTGGGGAGTTCCCACTTAATACGCAGTATTTT. It is translated as CASSFTGEFPLNTQYF. The chain is built from TRBV7-3 and TRBJ2-3, with a weak D call TRBD2 (5 bases). The CDR3 contains 16 residues. Germline lookup yields CDR1 SGHTA and CDR2 FQGTGA. Trimming took 3 bases from V and 7 from J, leaving 20 bases between them.

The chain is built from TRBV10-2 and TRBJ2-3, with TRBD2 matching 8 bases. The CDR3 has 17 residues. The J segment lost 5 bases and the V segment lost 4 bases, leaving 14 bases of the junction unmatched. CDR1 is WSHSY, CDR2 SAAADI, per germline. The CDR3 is CASSGERHSGSEDTQYF. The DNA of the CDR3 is TGCGCCAGCAGTGGAGAGCGTCACAGCGGGAGTGAAGATACGCAGTATTTT.

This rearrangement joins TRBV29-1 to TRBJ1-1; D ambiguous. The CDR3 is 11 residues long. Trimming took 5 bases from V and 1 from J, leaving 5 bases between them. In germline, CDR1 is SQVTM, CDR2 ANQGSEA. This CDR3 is CSVLKNTEAFF. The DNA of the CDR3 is TGCAGCGTTCTCAAGAACACTGAAGCTTTCTTT.

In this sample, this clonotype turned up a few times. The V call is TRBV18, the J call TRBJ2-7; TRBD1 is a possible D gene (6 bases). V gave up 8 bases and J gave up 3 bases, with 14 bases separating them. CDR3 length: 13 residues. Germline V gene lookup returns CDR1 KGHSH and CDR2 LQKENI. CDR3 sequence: CASQPGQGYEQYF. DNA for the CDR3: TGTGCCAGCCAACCGGGACAAGGCTACGAGCAGTACTTC.

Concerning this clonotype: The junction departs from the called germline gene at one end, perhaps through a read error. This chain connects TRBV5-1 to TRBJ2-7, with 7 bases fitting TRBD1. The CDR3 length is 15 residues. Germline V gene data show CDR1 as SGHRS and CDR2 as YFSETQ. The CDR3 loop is CASSPRTGQTSEQCF. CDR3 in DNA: TGCGCCAGCAGCCCGAGAACGGGACAGACAAGCGAGCAGTGCTTC.

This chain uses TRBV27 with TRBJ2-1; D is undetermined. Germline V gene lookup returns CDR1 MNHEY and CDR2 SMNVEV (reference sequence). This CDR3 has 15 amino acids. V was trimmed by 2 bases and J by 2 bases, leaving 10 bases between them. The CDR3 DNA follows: TGTGCCAGCAGTTTAGGCGACACACCCTACAATGAGCAGTTCTTC. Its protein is CASSLGDTPYNEQFF.

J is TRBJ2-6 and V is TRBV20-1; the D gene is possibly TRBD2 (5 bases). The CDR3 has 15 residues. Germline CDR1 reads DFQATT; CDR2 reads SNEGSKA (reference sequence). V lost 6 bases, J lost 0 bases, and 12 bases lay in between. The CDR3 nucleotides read TGCAGTGCGGGAGATACAGCCTCTGGGGCCAACGTCCTGACTTTC. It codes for CSAGDTASGANVLTF.

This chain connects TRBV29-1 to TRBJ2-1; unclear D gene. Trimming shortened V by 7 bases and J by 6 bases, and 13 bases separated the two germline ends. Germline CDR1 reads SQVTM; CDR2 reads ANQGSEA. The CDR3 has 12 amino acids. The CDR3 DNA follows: TGCAGCGCCGCCATGAGTCGCAATGAGCAGTTCTTC. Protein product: CSAAMSRNEQFF.

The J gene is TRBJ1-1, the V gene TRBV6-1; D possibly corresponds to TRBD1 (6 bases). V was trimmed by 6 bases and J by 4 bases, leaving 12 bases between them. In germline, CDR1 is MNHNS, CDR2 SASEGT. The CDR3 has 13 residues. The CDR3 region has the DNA TGTGCCAGCAGGTACACAGGGCTCACTGAAGCTTTCTTT. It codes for CASRYTGLTEAFF.

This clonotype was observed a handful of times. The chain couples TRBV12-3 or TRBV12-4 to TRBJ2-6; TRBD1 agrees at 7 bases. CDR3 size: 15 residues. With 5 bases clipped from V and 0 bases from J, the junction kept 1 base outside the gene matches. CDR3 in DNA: TGTGCCAGCAGTCAGGGGGACTCTGGGGCCAACGTCCTGACTTTC. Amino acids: CASSQGDSGANVLTF.

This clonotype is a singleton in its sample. The DNA of the CDR3 is TGCGCCAGCAGCTTCACTACCTTGGGGGAGCAGTACTTC. Translated: CASSFTTLGEQYF. This chain uses TRBV5-1 with TRBJ2-7; D is uncertain. The CDR3 totals 13 residues. Between the trimmed V and J ends, which lost 2 bases and 7 bases, there was a span of 13 bases. CDR1 is SGHRS and CDR2 is YFSETQ in the germline V gene.

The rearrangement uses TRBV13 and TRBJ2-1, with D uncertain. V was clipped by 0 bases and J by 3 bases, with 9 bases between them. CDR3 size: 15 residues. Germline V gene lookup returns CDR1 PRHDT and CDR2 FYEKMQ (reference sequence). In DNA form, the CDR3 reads TGTGCCAGCAGCTTAGGCTTGGATAACTACAATGAGCAGTTCTTC. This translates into CASSLGLDNYNEQFF.

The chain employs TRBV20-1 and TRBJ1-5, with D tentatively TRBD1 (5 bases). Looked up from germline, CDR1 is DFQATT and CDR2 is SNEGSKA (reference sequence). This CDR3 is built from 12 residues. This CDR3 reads CSASGSNQPQHF. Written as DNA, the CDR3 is TGCAGCGCCTCAGGGTCCAATCAGCCCCAGCATTTT.